Here is one T cell receptor (beta chain) with its context. This specimen comes from a study of T cell changes during pregnancy in multiple sclerosis. Here immunoSEQ multiplex PCR was the method, and the copy in TCRdb shows in-frame clones only, minus some. The top ten clones hold roughly 1.7% of a sample with roughly 100,000 clones, roughly 91% of them seen once. The CDR3 consists of 18 residues. Losses at the gene ends were 0 bases for V and 2 bases for J; bases not matched to a gene: 10. Germline assignment: CDR1 LGHNA and CDR2 YSLEER. The V call is TRBV4-3, the J call TRBJ1-5; 7 bases line up with TRBD1. The sequenced sample was peripheral blood, obtained after pregnancy. This receptor was identified in a female donor in good health, enrolled as a control in a pregnancy study. CDR3 nucleotide sequence: TGCGCCAGCAGCCAAGATCCAGCTAAGGGGGCCGGCAATCAGCCCCAGCATTTT. It codes for CASSQDPAKGAGNQPQHF.